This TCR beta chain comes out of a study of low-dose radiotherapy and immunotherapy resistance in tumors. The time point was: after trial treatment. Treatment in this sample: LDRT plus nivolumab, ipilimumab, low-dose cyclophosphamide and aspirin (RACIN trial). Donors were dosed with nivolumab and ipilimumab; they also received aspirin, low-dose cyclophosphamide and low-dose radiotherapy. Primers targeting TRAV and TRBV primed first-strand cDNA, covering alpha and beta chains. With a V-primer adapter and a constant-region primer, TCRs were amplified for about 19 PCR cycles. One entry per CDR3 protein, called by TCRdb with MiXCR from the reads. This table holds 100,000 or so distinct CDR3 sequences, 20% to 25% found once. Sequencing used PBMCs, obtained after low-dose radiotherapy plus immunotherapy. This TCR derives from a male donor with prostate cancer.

The CDR3, as DNA: TGTGCCAGCAGCTTCATGGGACAGGGGTACGAGCAGTACTTC. Residues: CASSFMGQGYEQYF. The rearrangement joins TRBV13 to TRBJ2-7, with TRBD1 matching 10 bases. The CDR3 spans 14 residues. Looked up from germline, CDR1 is PRHDT and CDR2 is FYEKMQ (reference sequence). The V and J ends lost 3 bases and 4 bases, in that order; junction bases with no gene match: 3.